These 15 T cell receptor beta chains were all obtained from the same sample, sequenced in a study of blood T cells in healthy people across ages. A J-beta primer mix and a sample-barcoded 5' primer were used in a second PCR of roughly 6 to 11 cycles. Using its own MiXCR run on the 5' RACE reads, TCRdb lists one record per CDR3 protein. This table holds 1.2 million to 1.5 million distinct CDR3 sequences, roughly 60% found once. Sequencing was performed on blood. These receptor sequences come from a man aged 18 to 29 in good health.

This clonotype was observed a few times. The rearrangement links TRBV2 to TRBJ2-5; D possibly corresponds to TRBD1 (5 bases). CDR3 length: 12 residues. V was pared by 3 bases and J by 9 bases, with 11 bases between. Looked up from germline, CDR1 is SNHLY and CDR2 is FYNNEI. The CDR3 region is CASSERKGAQYF. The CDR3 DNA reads TGTGCCAGCAGTGAGCGAAAAGGGGCCCAGTACTTC.

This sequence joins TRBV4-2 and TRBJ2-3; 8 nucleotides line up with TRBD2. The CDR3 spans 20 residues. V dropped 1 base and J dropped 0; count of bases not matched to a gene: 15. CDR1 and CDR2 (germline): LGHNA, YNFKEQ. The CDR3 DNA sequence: TGTGCCAGCAGCCAAGCCCCTCGGGGCGGGGGGCTCTCTAGCACAGATACGCAGTATTTT. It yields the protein CASSQAPRGGGLSSTDTQYF.

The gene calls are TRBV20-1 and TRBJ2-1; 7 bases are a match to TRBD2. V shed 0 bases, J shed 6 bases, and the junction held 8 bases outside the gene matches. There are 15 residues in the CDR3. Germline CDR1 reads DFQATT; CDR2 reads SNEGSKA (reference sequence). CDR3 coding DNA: TGCAGTGCTAGAGATCCCCGACTAGCCTCCAATGAGCAGTTCTTC. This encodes CSARDPRLASNEQFF.

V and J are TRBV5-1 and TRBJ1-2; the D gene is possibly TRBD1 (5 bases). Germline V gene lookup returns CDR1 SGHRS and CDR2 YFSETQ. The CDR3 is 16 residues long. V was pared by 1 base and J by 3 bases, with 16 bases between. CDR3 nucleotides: TGCGCCAGCAGCTTGTCGGGACGCTCTATCCACTATGGCTACACCTTC. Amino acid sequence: CASSLSGRSIHYGYTF.

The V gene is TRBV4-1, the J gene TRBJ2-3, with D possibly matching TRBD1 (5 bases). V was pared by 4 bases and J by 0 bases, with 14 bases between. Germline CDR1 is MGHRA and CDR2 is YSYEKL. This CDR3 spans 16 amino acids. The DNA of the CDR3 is TGCGCCAGCAGCCTCGGACACTCAGGGAGCACAGATACGCAGTATTTT. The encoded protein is CASSLGHSGSTDTQYF.

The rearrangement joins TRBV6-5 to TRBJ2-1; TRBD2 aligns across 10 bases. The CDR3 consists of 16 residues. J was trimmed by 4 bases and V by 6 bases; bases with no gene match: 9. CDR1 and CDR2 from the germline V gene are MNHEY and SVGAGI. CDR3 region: CASSHSSGGPYNEQFF. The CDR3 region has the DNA TGTGCCAGCAGCCATTCTAGCGGGGGCCCTTACAATGAGCAGTTCTTC.

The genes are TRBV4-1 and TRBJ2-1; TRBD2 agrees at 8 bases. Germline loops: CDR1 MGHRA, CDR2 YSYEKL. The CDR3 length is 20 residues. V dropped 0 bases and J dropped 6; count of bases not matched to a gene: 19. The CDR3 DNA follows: TGCGCCAGCAGCCAAGATTTGGCTAGCGGGCCCAGAACCAGAGGCAATGAGCAGTTCTTC. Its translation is CASSQDLASGPRTRGNEQFF.

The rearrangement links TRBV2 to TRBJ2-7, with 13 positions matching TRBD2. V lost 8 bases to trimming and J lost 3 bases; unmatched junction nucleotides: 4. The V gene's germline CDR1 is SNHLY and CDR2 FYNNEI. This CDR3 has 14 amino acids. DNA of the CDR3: TGTGCCAGCCTTCGACTAGCGGGAGGCTACGAGCAGTACTTC. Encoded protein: CASLRLAGGYEQYF.

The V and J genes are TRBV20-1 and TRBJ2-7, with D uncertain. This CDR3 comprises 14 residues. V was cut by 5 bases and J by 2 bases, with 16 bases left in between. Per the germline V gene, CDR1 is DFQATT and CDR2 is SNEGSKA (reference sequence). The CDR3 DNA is TGCAGTGCTTCCCGCCAGGAATCCACCTACGAGCAGTACTTC. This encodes CSASRQESTYEQYF.

The CDR3 protein is CASSEGTSGGETQYF. The CDR3 bases are TGTGCCAGCAGTGAAGGGACTAGCGGGGGAGAGACCCAGTACTTC. This chain uses TRBV2 with TRBJ2-5; 13 bases align to TRBD2. CDR3 length equals 15 residues. The J segment lost 4 bases and the V segment lost 1 base, leaving 0 bases of the junction unmatched. Germline assignment: CDR1 SNHLY and CDR2 FYNNEI.

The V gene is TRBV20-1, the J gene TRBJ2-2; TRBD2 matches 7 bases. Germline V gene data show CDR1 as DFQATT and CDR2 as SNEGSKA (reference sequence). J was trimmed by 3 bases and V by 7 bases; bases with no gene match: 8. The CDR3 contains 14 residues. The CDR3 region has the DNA TGCAGTGGTGAGGGGAGGGCGTACACCGGGGAGCTGTTTTTT. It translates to CSGEGRAYTGELFF.

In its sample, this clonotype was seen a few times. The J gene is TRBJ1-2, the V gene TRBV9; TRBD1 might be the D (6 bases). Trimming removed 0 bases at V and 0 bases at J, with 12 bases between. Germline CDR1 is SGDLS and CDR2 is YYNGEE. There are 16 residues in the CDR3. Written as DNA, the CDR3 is TGTGCCAGCAGCGTAGTCAGGACAGTTCCTAACTATGGCTACACCTTC. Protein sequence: CASSVVRTVPNYGYTF.

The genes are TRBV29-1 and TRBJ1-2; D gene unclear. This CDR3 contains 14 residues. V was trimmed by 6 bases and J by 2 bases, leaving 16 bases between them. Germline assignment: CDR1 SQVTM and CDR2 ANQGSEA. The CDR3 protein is CSVDQLATNYGYTF. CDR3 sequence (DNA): TGCAGCGTCGATCAATTGGCCACCAACTATGGCTACACCTTC. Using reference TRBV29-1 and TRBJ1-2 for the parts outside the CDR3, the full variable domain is SAVISQKPSRDICQRGTSLTIQCQVDSQVTMMFWYRQQPGQSLTLIATANQGSEATYESGFVIDKFPISRPNLTFSTLTVSNMSPEDSSIYLCSVDQLATNYGYTFGSGTRLTVV.

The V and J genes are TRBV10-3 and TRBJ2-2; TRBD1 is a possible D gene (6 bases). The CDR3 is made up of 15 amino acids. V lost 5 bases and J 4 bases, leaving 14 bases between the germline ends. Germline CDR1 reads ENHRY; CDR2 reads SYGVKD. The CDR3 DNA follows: TGTGCCATCAGTTGGGACACTGGGACCACCGGGGAGCTGTTTTTT. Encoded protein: CAISWDTGTTGELFF.

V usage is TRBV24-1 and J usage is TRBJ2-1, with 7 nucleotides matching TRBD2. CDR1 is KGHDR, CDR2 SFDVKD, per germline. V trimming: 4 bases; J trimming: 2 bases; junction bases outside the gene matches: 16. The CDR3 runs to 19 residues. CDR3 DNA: TGTGCCACCAGTGACAAGGCCGGCGAGCGGGGCTTACCCTACAATGAGCAGTTCTTC. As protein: CATSDKAGERGLPYNEQFF.